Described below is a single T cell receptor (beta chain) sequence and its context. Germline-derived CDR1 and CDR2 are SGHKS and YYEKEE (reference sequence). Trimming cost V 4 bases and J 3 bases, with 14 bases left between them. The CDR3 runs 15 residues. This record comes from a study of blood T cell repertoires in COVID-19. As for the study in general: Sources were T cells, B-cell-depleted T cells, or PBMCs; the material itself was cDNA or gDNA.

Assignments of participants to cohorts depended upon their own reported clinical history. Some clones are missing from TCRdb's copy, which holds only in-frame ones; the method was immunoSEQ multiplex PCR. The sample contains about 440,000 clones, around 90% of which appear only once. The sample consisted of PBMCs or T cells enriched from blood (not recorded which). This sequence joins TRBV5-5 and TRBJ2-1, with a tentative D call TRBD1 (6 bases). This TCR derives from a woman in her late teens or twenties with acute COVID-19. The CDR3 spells CASSVLGQLYNEQFF. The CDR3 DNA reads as TGTGCCAGCAGCGTCCTTGGACAGCTCTACAATGAGCAGTTCTTC.